This paragraph covers one T cell receptor beta chain sequence. The antigen is undetermined. The sample has other DNA sequences that encode this CDR3 too. This specimen belongs to a study of cytomegalovirus exposure and HLA in healthy donors. PCR used 60 Vbeta primers and 13 Jbeta primers. The table came from immunoSEQ multiplex PCR; TCRdb's copy has only in-frame clones and leaves some out. Of approximately 170,000 clones listed, around four fifths are singletons. General study points: The authors considered a cluster of highly shared sequence variants likely to be a sequencing artifact. Highest at DRB1 and lowest at HLA-C, TCR association rates differed among HLA loci in a later analysis.

The germline CDR1 and CDR2 sequences are SGHTA and FQGTGA. Trimming removed 3 bases at V and 1 base at J, with 6 bases between. The CDR3 consists of 13 residues. This sequence joins TRBV7-3 and TRBJ2-5; no firm D call. Sequences were obtained from PBMCs. The receptor was isolated from a female donor in good health and CMV-seronegative. The CDR3 sequence is CASSFAGQETQYF. CDR3 in DNA: TGTGCCAGCAGCTTTGCCGGCCAAGAGACCCAGTACTTC.